Sequencing of this T cell receptor (beta chain) was carried out in a study of T cell changes during pregnancy in multiple sclerosis. Sequencing used immunoSEQ multiplex PCR; TCRdb keeps in-frame clones, though not all of them. Here the sample spans 35,000 to 45,000 clones, around 92% being singletons. The clonotype comes from a female donor in good health, enrolled as a control in a pregnancy study. Material: CD4+ T cells from peripheral blood mononuclear cells, obtained after pregnancy.

The CDR3 loop reads CASSPSWQGWTQYF. The DNA of the CDR3 is TGTGCCAGCAGCCCTAGTTGGCAGGGGTGGACCCAGTACTTC. This chain uses TRBV7-8 with TRBJ2-5; perhaps TRBD1 as D (6 bases). Germline lookup yields CDR1 SGHVS and CDR2 FQNEAQ. The CDR3 is 14 residues long. The V end lost 5 bases, the J end lost 7 bases, and 17 bases lay between the germline ends.